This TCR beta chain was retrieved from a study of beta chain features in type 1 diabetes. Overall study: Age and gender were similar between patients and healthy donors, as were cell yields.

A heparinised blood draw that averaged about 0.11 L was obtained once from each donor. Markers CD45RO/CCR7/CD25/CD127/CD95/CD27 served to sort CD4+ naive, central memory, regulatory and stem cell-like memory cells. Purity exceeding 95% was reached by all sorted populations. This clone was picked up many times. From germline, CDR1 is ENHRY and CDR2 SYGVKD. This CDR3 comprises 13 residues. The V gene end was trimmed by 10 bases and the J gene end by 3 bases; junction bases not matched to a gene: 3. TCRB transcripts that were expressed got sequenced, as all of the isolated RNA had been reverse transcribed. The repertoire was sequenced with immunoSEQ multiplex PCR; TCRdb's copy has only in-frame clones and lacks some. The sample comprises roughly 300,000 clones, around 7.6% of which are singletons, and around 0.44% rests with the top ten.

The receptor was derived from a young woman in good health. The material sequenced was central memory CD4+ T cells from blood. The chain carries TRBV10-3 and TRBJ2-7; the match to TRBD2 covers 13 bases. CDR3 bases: TGTGCCACCCGACTAGCGGGAGGCTACGAGCAGTACTTC. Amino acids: CATRLAGGYEQYF.